The 17 T cell receptor beta chains given below trace back to one sample, sequenced in a study of blood T cell repertoires in COVID-19 (TCRdb year 2020). The library was built by means of the immunoSEQ multiplex PCR assay. TCRdb took this table from immuneACCESS and kept in-frame rearrangements with V and J called. Such tables lack part of the clones; where checked against another copy, unresolved V genes explain under half of the gap, and the rest is unexplained. Present in this sample are 200,000 or so clones, roughly 76% of which were seen just once. The ten largest account for 9% to 15% of the sample. Material for sequencing was peripheral blood. Source of these receptors: a woman of 80 years or more with COVID-19, enrolled during active disease.

The chain is built from TRBV27 and TRBJ1-6, with 8 bases matching TRBD1. CDR3 length: 16 residues. J was trimmed by 6 bases and V by 4 bases; bases with no gene match: 8. Germline loops: CDR1 MNHEY, CDR2 SMNVEV (reference sequence). CDR3 in amino acids: CASSYNPRGRNSPLHF. The DNA for the CDR3 is TGTGCCAGCAGTTACAACCCCAGGGGGCGTAATTCACCCCTCCACTTT.

J is TRBJ2-1 and V is TRBV5-1; D might be TRBD1 (6 bases). CDR1 and CDR2 from the germline V gene are SGHRS and YFSETQ. The CDR3 totals 14 residues. V shed 7 bases and J shed 9 bases, with 20 bases lying between them. The CDR3 here is CASRIRGERGEQFF. As DNA, the CDR3 is TGCGCCAGCCGTATCAGGGGCGAAAGGGGTGAGCAGTTCTTC.

This clone was found once. The genes are TRBV2 and TRBJ1-2; D remains unclear. V was shortened by 4 bases and J by 1 base, with 7 bases between the two germline ends. The CDR3 runs 13 residues. The germline CDR1 and CDR2 sequences are SNHLY and FYNNEI. The CDR3, as DNA: TGTGCCAGCAGTGGCGCGGGTAACTATGGCTACACCTTC. Amino acids: CASSGAGNYGYTF. Supplemented by reference TRBV2 and TRBJ1-2, the full variable domain reads EPEVTQTPSHQVTQMGQEVILRCVPISNHLYFYWYRQILGQKVEFLVSFYNNEISEKSEIFDDQFSVERPDGSNFTLKIRSTKLEDSAMYFCASSGAGNYGYTFGSGTRLTVV.

The CDR3 coding sequence is TGCAGTGCCCTAGCGGAGACCCAGTACTTC. This encodes CSALAETQYF. The chain has TRBV20-1 and TRBJ2-5; D might be TRBD2 (6 bases). The ends were cut back, 6 bases at V and 5 bases at J, with 7 bases in the middle. In germline, CDR1 is DFQATT, CDR2 SNEGSKA (reference sequence). The CDR3 covers 10 residues.

The J gene is TRBJ1-1, the V gene TRBV28; no clear D gene. The V gene lost 3 bases and the J gene lost 7 bases, with 6 bases spanning the gap. This CDR3 has 11 amino acids. CDR1 MDHEN and CDR2 SYDVKM come from the germline V gene. CDR3 coding DNA: TGTGCCAGCAGTTTCGCCTATGAAGCTTTCTTT. Its translation is CASSFAYEAFF.

V usage is TRBV4-2 and J usage is TRBJ1-5, with 8 bases matching TRBD1. The CDR3 runs 16 residues. Germline CDR1 and CDR2: LGHNA and YNFKEQ. V lost 0 bases and J lost 3; bases outside the gene matches: 4. CDR3 sequence: CASSQDKDRANQPQHF. CDR3 in DNA: TGTGCCAGCAGCCAAGATAAGGACAGGGCCAATCAGCCCCAGCATTTT.

Note on this clone: Other DNA sequences in this sample translate to the same CDR3. The chain employs TRBV5-1 and TRBJ2-7; D possibly corresponds to TRBD2 (7 bases). This CDR3 comprises 13 residues. Germline V gives CDR1 SGHRS, CDR2 YFSETQ. V shed 1 base and J shed 3 bases, with 8 bases lying between them. The CDR3 nucleotides read TGCGCCAGCAGCTTGAGGGGGGGCTACGAGCAGTACTTC. It codes for CASSLRGGYEQYF.

A few counts support this clone. V is TRBV6-2 or TRBV6-3 and J is TRBJ2-7; tentatively, D is TRBD1 (7 bases). The CDR3 length is 15 residues. Trimming removed 4 bases from V and 1 base from J, with 14 bases in between. Germline lookup yields CDR1 MNHEY and CDR2 SVGEGT. CDR3 sequence reads: CASSSSRGVSYEQYF. The DNA for the CDR3 is TGTGCCAGCAGTTCATCCAGGGGGGTATCCTACGAGCAGTACTTC.

V and J are TRBV10-3 and TRBJ2-5; D not resolved. Germline values: CDR1 ENHRY, CDR2 SYGVKD. The CDR3 consists of 15 residues. V was cut by 3 bases and J by 4 bases, with 15 bases left in between. The CDR3 DNA sequence: TGTGCCATCAGTGATAACTCCCTCTCGGGAGAGACCCAGTACTTC. It translates to CAISDNSLSGETQYF.

This rearrangement joins TRBV6-6 to TRBJ2-1; no clear D gene. This CDR3 is built from 13 residues. Between the trimmed V and J ends, which lost 3 bases and 4 bases, there was a span of 7 bases. The germline CDR1 and CDR2 sequences are MNHNY and SVGAGI (reference sequence). The DNA for the CDR3 is TGTGCCAGCAGTTATCAGTTATACAATGAGCAGTTCTTC. Its translation is CASSYQLYNEQFF.

This clone has only one observation. The chain combines TRBV7-2 with TRBJ2-7; TRBD2 might be the D (5 bases). V was clipped by 0 bases and J by 1 base, with 10 bases between them. Per the germline V gene, CDR1 is SGHTA and CDR2 is FQGNSA. The CDR3 covers 15 residues. This CDR3 reads CASSLAGVGSYEQYF. The CDR3 DNA follows: TGTGCCAGCAGCTTAGCGGGAGTGGGTTCCTACGAGCAGTACTTC. The variable domain in full, completed from reference TRBV7-2 and TRBJ2-7, reads GAGVSQSPSNKVTEKGKDVELRCDPISGHTALYWYRQSLGQGLEFLIYFQGNSAPDKSGLPSDRFSAERTGGSVSTLTIQRTQQEDSAVYLCASSLAGVGSYEQYFGPGTRLTVT.

The CDR3 sequence: CASSDLRTGSYGYTF. Here the CDR3 DNA reads TGTGCCAGCAGCGATCTCAGGACAGGGTCCTATGGCTACACCTTC. The chain employs TRBV5-6 and TRBJ1-2; 8 bases are a match to TRBD1. Trimming took 4 bases from V and 4 from J; bases not matched to a gene: 9. The CDR3 runs to 15 residues. Looked up from germline, CDR1 is SGHDT and CDR2 is YYEEEE.

The sample holds a few counts of this clone. CDR3 DNA sequence: TGTGCCAGCAGCCCATGGACAGGCGTGATCGGGGAGCTGTTTTTT. Its protein is CASSPWTGVIGELFF. The V gene is TRBV11-2, the J gene TRBJ2-2, with 7 bases that match TRBD1. Germline CDR1 is SGHAT and CDR2 is FQNNGV. The CDR3 sequence is 15 residues long. V lost 5 bases and J lost 7; bases outside the gene matches: 10.

This chain joins TRBV14 and TRBJ1-2, with D maybe TRBD1 (5 bases). CDR3 length: 13 residues. V lost 1 base and J lost 3, with 6 bases in between. CDR1 and CDR2 (germline): SGHDN, FVKESK. The CDR3 DNA reads TGTGCCAGCAGCCAAGGGGGCTACTATGGCTACACCTTC. Translating it yields CASSQGGYYGYTF.

This chain connects TRBV28 to TRBJ2-7, with a weak D call TRBD2 (6 bases). V was clipped by 4 bases and J by 6 bases, with 22 bases between them. Germline V gene sequence: CDR1 MDHEN, CDR2 SYDVKM. The length of the CDR3 is 16 residues. The CDR3 region has the DNA TGTGCCAGCAGTTCTACCCCCCCCGCGGGATACGGCGAGCAGTACTTC. It codes for CASSSTPPAGYGEQYF.

J is TRBJ2-7 and V is TRBV4-1, with a tentative D call TRBD1 (6 bases). Germline loops: CDR1 MGHRA, CDR2 YSYEKL. CDR3 size: 14 residues. V was trimmed by 6 bases and J by 0 bases, leaving 12 bases between them. The CDR3 spells CASSRRDTSYEQYF. DNA of the CDR3: TGCGCCAGCAGTCGCCGGGACACCTCCTACGAGCAGTACTTC.

The chain has TRBV4-1 and TRBJ1-2; no reliable D call. The ends were cut back, 0 bases at V and 7 bases at J, with 12 bases in the middle. Germline CDR1 MGHRA, CDR2 YSYEKL. This CDR3 spans 14 amino acids. In DNA, the CDR3 is TGCGCCAGCAGCCAAGATCAGAGGGTGGGTGGCTACACCTTC. It yields the protein CASSQDQRVGGYTF.